These 23 T cell receptor beta chains were sequenced from one sample in a study of cytomegalovirus exposure and HLA in healthy donors. It was with 60 Vbeta and 13 Jbeta primers that the PCR ran. Clones were sequenced by immunoSEQ multiplex PCR, and TCRdb holds only the in-frame ones, with some missing. The sample holds about 98,000 clones; 75% to 80% are singletons and the top ten take around a tenth. Sequenced material: PBMCs. The origin of the receptors is a male donor in good health and CMV-seropositive.

Points on this clone: One end of the junction varies from germline; a read error may be responsible. This chain uses TRBV7-9 with TRBJ1-1; 10 bases map to TRBD1. The V gene's germline CDR1 is SEHNR and CDR2 FQNEAQ (reference sequence). The CDR3 length is 15 residues. The CDR3 region is CSSSSTGGLNTEAFF. The CDR3 coding sequence is TGTTCCAGCAGCTCGACAGGGGGCTTAAACACTGAAGCTTTCTTT.

The genes are TRBV18 and TRBJ2-2; TRBD1 might be the D (7 bases). In germline, CDR1 is KGHSH, CDR2 LQKENI. The CDR3 length is 16 residues. V was trimmed by 2 bases and J by 0 bases, leaving 10 bases between them. CDR3 sequence: CASSPAGQTNTGELFF. The CDR3 nucleotides read TGTGCCAGCTCACCAGCGGGACAGACGAACACCGGGGAGCTGTTTTTT.

The chain is built from TRBV27 and TRBJ2-7; 10 bases fit TRBD2. This CDR3 spans 17 amino acids. The ends lost 6 bases at V and 0 bases at J; junction bases unmatched: 11. Looked up from germline, CDR1 is MNHEY and CDR2 is SMNVEV (reference sequence). CDR3 region: CASSRGQPSGGSYEQYF. The CDR3 DNA sequence: TGTGCCAGCAGCCGGGGACAACCTAGCGGGGGCTCCTACGAGCAGTACTTC.

The J gene is TRBJ1-4, the V gene TRBV5-7, with TRBD1 as a possible D gene (6 bases). TRBV5-7 carries the ORF label, with uncertain function. This CDR3 has 14 amino acids. The V and J ends lost 1 base and 4 bases respectively, with 8 bases between them. The CDR3 reads CASSLQGNNEKLFF. The CDR3 region has the DNA TGTGCCAGCAGCTTGCAGGGGAATAATGAAAAACTGTTTTTT.

The chain combines TRBV14 with TRBJ2-1, with D unresolved. This CDR3 spans 16 amino acids. CDR1 is SGHDN, CDR2 FVKESK, per germline. V was cut by 4 bases and J by 0 bases, with 13 bases left in between. The CDR3 sequence: CASSPMGPFSYNEQFF. CDR3 DNA sequence: TGTGCCAGCAGCCCCATGGGCCCTTTCTCCTACAATGAGCAGTTCTTC.

This sequence joins TRBV18 and TRBJ2-7; maybe TRBD2 (5 bases). Germline V gene lookup returns CDR1 KGHSH and CDR2 LQKENI. The V end lost 0 bases, the J end lost 2 bases, and 8 bases lay between the germline ends. There are 14 residues in the CDR3. The CDR3 sequence: CASSPPAGAYEQYF. CDR3 sequence (DNA): TGTGCCAGCTCACCACCGGCGGGTGCCTACGAGCAGTACTTC.

The V call is TRBV27, the J call TRBJ2-1, with D possibly matching TRBD2 (7 bases). The V gene lost 7 bases and the J gene lost 0 bases, with 13 bases spanning the gap. Germline loops: CDR1 MNHEY, CDR2 SMNVEV (reference sequence). The CDR3 totals 15 residues. CDR3 region: CASTGAGASYNEQFF. The CDR3 DNA sequence: TGTGCCAGCACGGGCGCGGGGGCCTCCTACAATGAGCAGTTCTTC.

This clone was seen once. This chain links TRBV9 with TRBJ2-2, with D possibly being TRBD2 (5 bases). The CDR3 covers 16 residues. Germline values: CDR1 SGDLS, CDR2 YYNGEE. V shed 0 bases and J shed 4 bases, with 13 bases lying between them. The CDR3 reads CASSVGWSGFTGELFF. As DNA, the CDR3 is TGTGCCAGCAGCGTAGGGTGGAGCGGATTCACCGGGGAGCTGTTTTTT.

This rearrangement joins TRBV7-2 to TRBJ2-1; TRBD2 agrees at 9 bases. Germline-derived CDR1 and CDR2 are SGHTA and FQGNSA. Germline trimming cut 5 bases from V and 3 bases from J; bases unmatched to any gene: 8. The CDR3 is made up of 16 amino acids. The CDR3 sequence: CASSPQEAGGYNEQFF. The CDR3 coding sequence is TGTGCCAGCAGCCCTCAAGAAGCGGGGGGCTACAATGAGCAGTTCTTC.

The rearrangement links TRBV10-3 to TRBJ1-1; D gene unclear. Germline CDR1 is ENHRY and CDR2 is SYGVKD. The CDR3 has 15 residues. Trimming shortened V by 2 bases and J by 4 bases, and 14 bases separated the two germline ends. In nucleotides, the CDR3 is TGTGCCATCAGTGAGCGAGTGACCGGAGGCACTGAAGCTTTCTTT. The encoded protein is CAISERVTGGTEAFF.

The rearrangement links TRBV7-3 to TRBJ1-1; D perhaps matches TRBD1 (6 bases). From germline, CDR1 is SGHTA and CDR2 FQGTGA. With 5 bases removed from V and 1 base from J, the gap between germline ends came to 8 bases. The CDR3 is made up of 13 amino acids. The CDR3 is CASSVTGNTEAFF. Here the CDR3 DNA reads TGTGCCAGCAGCGTGACAGGGAACACTGAAGCTTTCTTT.

This rearrangement joins TRBV5-1 to TRBJ2-1, with a tentative D call TRBD1 (6 bases). V gave up 3 bases and J gave up 0 bases, with 10 bases separating them. From germline, CDR1 is SGHRS and CDR2 YFSETQ. CDR3 length: 15 residues. The CDR3 bases are TGCGCCAGCAGCTCAGGACAGAGCTCCTACAATGAGCAGTTCTTC. Protein sequence: CASSSGQSSYNEQFF. Variable domain in full (rest from reference TRBV5-1 and TRBJ2-1): KAGVTQTPRYLIKTRGQQVTLSCSPISGHRSVSWYQQTPGQGLQFLFEYFSETQRNKGNFPGRFSGRQFSNSRSEMNVSTLELGDSALYLCASSSGQSSYNEQFFGPGTRLTVL.

CDR3: CSVAGQVNTEAFF. CDR3 nucleotides: TGCAGCGTTGCAGGACAGGTGAACACTGAAGCTTTCTTT. The rearrangement joins TRBV29-1 to TRBJ1-1; 7 bases are shared with TRBD1. The CDR3 runs 13 residues. From germline, CDR1 is SQVTM and CDR2 ANQGSEA. Trimming took 4 bases from V and 0 from J; bases not matched to a gene: 2.

This clone has just one count. Without the conserved terminal phenylalanine or tryptophan, this CDR3 likely stems from a read error. The V and J genes are TRBV7-2 and TRBJ1-2, with 10 bases fitting TRBD1. The CDR3 contains 15 residues. V was pared by 0 bases and J by 4 bases, with 2 bases of the junction left unmatched. Per the germline V gene, CDR1 is SGHTA and CDR2 is FQGNSA. The DNA for the CDR3 is TGTGCCAGCAGCTTAGCGGGACAGGGGAGCTATGGCTACACCCTC. Amino acid sequence: CASSLAGQGSYGYTL.

V is TRBV6-6 and J is TRBJ1-2; the D gene is possibly TRBD1 (5 bases). Trimming removed 4 bases at V and 7 bases at J, with 19 bases between. Germline loops: CDR1 MNHNY, CDR2 SVGAGI (reference sequence). The CDR3 has 15 residues. The CDR3 DNA reads as TGTGCCAGCAGTTCCTCGGGGACTACCGGATCTGGCTACACCTTC. It encodes CASSSSGTTGSGYTF.

The chain uses TRBV9 and TRBJ2-5; the match to TRBD2 covers 14 bases. Looked up from germline, CDR1 is SGDLS and CDR2 is YYNGEE. The CDR3 is 17 amino acids. The ends lost 3 bases at V and 2 bases at J; junction bases unmatched: 6. CDR3: CASSARGTSGRQETQYF. CDR3 bases: TGTGCCAGCAGCGCCAGAGGGACTAGCGGGAGACAAGAGACCCAGTACTTC.

The genes are TRBV5-6 and TRBJ2-2, with TRBD2 identical over 7 bases. This CDR3 is 15 amino acids long. Germline-derived CDR1 and CDR2 are SGHDT and YYEEEE. V lost 0 bases to trimming and J lost 4 bases; unmatched junction nucleotides: 3. The CDR3 DNA follows: TGTGCCAGCAGCTTGGTGGGAGGGCGCACCGGGGAGCTGTTTTTT. Translation: CASSLVGGRTGELFF.

J is TRBJ2-3 and V is TRBV11-2; 10 bases match TRBD2. Germline CDR1 and CDR2: SGHAT and FQNNGV. CDR3 length: 15 residues. Trimming cost V 5 bases and J 4 bases; bases outside gene matches: 6. CDR3 DNA sequence: TGTGCCAGCAGCACCGGGACTAGCGAGGCAGATACGCAGTATTTT. The encoded protein is CASSTGTSEADTQYF.

The chain has TRBV7-8 and TRBJ2-1, with D unclear. V was shortened by 2 bases and J by 8 bases, with 13 bases between the two germline ends. Germline V gives CDR1 SGHVS, CDR2 FQNEAQ. There are 14 residues in the CDR3. Here the CDR3 reads CASSLRLGSDEQFF. CDR3 coding DNA: TGTGCCAGCAGCTTAAGACTTGGATCCGATGAGCAGTTCTTC.

The chain employs TRBV10-3 and TRBJ2-1; 9 nucleotides agree with TRBD2. The V and J ends lost 4 bases and 0 bases, in that order; junction bases with no gene match: 1. Per the germline V gene, CDR1 is ENHRY and CDR2 is SYGVKD. The CDR3 covers 15 residues. The CDR3 region has the DNA TGTGCCATCAGTGTTAGCGGGAGCTCCTACAATGAGCAGTTCTTC. It yields the protein CAISVSGSSYNEQFF.

Turning to this clone: Other nucleotide sequences from this sample produce the same CDR3. Here the CDR3 DNA reads TGTGCCAGCAGCTTAACTAGCGGCACAGATACGCAGTATTTT. It specifies CASSLTSGTDTQYF. The rearrangement uses TRBV7-3 and TRBJ2-3; the D gene is possibly TRBD2 (5 bases). V gave up 0 bases and J gave up 1 base, with 5 bases separating them. The CDR3 is 14 amino acids. Germline CDR1 is SGHTA and CDR2 is FQGTGA.

Concerning this clone: A read error may account for a junction end that differs from germline. The gene calls are TRBV6-1 and TRBJ2-6, with D possibly matching TRBD1 (5 bases). This CDR3 region has 15 residues. From germline, CDR1 is MNHNS and CDR2 SASEGT. The CDR3 reads CASSDRAGLANGLTF. The CDR3 DNA reads as TGTGCCAGCAGTGATAGGGCAGGGTTGGCCAACGGCCTGACTTTC.

This clone was observed once. This chain connects TRBV7-9 to TRBJ1-4; possible D gene TRBD1, 6 bases. Per the germline V gene, CDR1 is SEHNR and CDR2 is FQNEAQ (reference sequence). CDR3 length: 14 residues. Trimming pared 3 bases from V and 3 bases from J, leaving 8 bases between. The CDR3 loop reads CASSFGQPNEKLFF. The CDR3 DNA reads as TGTGCCAGCAGCTTTGGACAGCCTAATGAAAAACTGTTTTTT.